The rows below give T cell receptor beta chains drawn from one sample of a study of cytomegalovirus exposure and HLA in healthy donors. Data came from immunoSEQ multiplex PCR; TCRdb stores just in-frame clones and leaves some out. The profile shows 150,000 to 200,000 clones, 65% to 85% of them singletons. The sample was PBMCs. Receptors originate from a girl aged 5-17 years in good health and CMV-seropositive. CDR3s include the opening cysteine and the closing phenylalanine or tryptophan. The order of the fields is clone size, J gene, D gene, V gene, CDR3 DNA, CDR3 protein. A D gene is named only where the DNA matches it firmly. The size entry is marked missing in some rows and otherwise reads once, few, many or a size class.

NA	TRBJ2-1	TRBD1	TRBV5-1	TGCGCCAGCACGTGGACAGGAACCTACAATGAGCAGTTCTTC	CASTWTGTYNEQFF
few	TRBJ1-1	NA	TRBV30	TGTGCCTGGAGTGTACTAGACCTCTACACTGAAGCTTTCTTT	CAWSVLDLYTEAFF
NA	TRBJ2-5	NA	TRBV20-1	TGCAGTGCTAGAGAGAGAGGGACCCAGTACTTC	CSARERGTQYF
NA	TRBJ2-7	NA	TRBV11-2	TGTGCCAGCCGTAAGGGGCCGTGGGGCGAGCAGTACTTC	CASRKGPWGEQYF
NA	TRBJ1-5	TRBD1	TRBV6-5	TGTGCCAGCAGTGGACAGGGGGCAGGTCAGCCCCAGCATTTT	CASSGQGAGQPQHF
NA	TRBJ2-7	TRBD1	TRBV6-1	TGTGCCAGCAGTGCACAGGGGGCCTTCACCTACGAGCAGTACTTC	CASSAQGAFTYEQYF
NA	TRBJ2-7	TRBD1	TRBV20-1	TGCAGTGCTAGAAGACAGGGTGAGCAGTACTTC	CSARRQGEQYF
NA	TRBJ2-2	NA	TRBV27	TGTGCCAGCAGGCCAGGGGGGAAGGCCGGGGAGCTGTTTTTT	CASRPGGKAGELFF
NA	TRBJ2-7	TRBD1	TRBV27	TGTGCCAGCATCCCTTTGGGACAGCTTCAACCCTACGAGCAGTACTTC	CASIPLGQLQPYEQYF
NA	TRBJ2-7	NA	TRBV14	TGTGCCAGCAGCCAGGAGGCAGGTACCTCCTACGAGCAGTACTTC	CASSQEAGTSYEQYF